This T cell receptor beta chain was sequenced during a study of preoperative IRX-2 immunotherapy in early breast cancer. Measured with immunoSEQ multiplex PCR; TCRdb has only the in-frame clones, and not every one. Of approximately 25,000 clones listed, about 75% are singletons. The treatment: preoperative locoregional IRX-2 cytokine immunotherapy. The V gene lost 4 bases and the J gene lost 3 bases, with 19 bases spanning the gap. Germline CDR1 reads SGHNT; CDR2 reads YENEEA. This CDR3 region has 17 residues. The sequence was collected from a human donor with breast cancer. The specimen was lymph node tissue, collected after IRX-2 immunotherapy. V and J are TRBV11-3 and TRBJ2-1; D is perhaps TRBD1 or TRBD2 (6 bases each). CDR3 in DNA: TGTGCCAGCAGCTCGTACCTAGCGAAAGGGGGCTACAATGAGCAGTTCTTC. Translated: CASSSYLAKGGYNEQFF.